Shown below are 30 T cell receptor beta chains from a single sample sequenced in a study of shared clonotypes between healthy human individuals. CD45RO-negative cells were positively selected for CCR7, leaving out terminally differentiated effector memory CD45RA+ cells. TCRdb's copy holds only in-frame clones and misses some; the assay was immunoSEQ multiplex PCR. Among roughly 1,800,000 clones, over 85% were seen once, and the ten largest hold around 1%. The sequenced sample was naive CD8+ T cells sorted from blood. These receptors were taken from a man between 18 and 35 years old in good health.

V usage is TRBV9 and J usage is TRBJ2-3; 7 bases fit TRBD2. V trimming: 2 bases; J trimming: 7 bases; junction bases outside the gene matches: 4. Germline V gene data show CDR1 as SGDLS and CDR2 as YYNGEE. The CDR3 is made up of 13 amino acids. The chain's CDR3 is CASSVGGGNTQYF. The CDR3, as DNA: TGTGCCAGCAGCGTCGGGGGAGGGAATACGCAGTATTTT. The variable domain in full, completed from reference TRBV9 and TRBJ2-3, reads DSGVTQTPKHLITATGQRVTLRCSPRSGDLSVYWYQQSLDQGLQFLIQYYNGEERAKGNILERFSAQQFPDLHSELNLSSLELGDSALYFCASSVGGGNTQYFGPGTRLTVL.

The gene calls are TRBV6-5 and TRBJ2-7; a possible D gene is TRBD1 (6 bases). The germline V gene has CDR1 MNHEY and CDR2 SVGAGI. The CDR3 covers 14 residues. Trimming pared 6 bases from V and 2 bases from J, leaving 14 bases between. The CDR3 is CASRPLDSPYEQYF. The CDR3 region has the DNA TGTGCCAGCAGGCCCCTGGACAGCCCCTACGAGCAGTACTTC.

Points on this clone: Within the sample, other DNA sequences also encode this same CDR3. V is TRBV28 and J is TRBJ2-2; D possibly corresponds to TRBD1 (5 bases). CDR1 MDHEN and CDR2 SYDVKM come from the germline V gene. V was shortened by 5 bases and J by 5 bases, with 12 bases between the two germline ends. CDR3 length equals 14 residues. The CDR3 coding sequence is TGTGCCAGCAGTCCTACAGGAGAAACCGGGGAGCTGTTTTTT. It is translated as CASSPTGETGELFF.

The chain employs TRBV27 and TRBJ2-1; no clear D gene. Germline assignment: CDR1 MNHEY and CDR2 SMNVEV (reference sequence). The CDR3 has 15 residues. V gave up 0 bases and J gave up 6 bases, with 12 bases separating them. Written as DNA, the CDR3 is TGTGCCAGCAGTTTATCCGTCCTCTCCAGCAATGAGCAGTTCTTC. Translated, it gives CASSLSVLSSNEQFF.

This clone was seen once. This chain uses TRBV7-3 with TRBJ2-2; D may be TRBD2 (6 bases). Per the germline V gene, CDR1 is SGHTA and CDR2 is FQGTGA. CDR3 length: 15 residues. Deletions cut 6 bases from V and 3 bases from J, with 14 bases between. In DNA form, the CDR3 reads TGTGCCAGCAGGGACCGGGGGTCGGACACCGGGGAGCTGTTTTTT. Amino acids: CASRDRGSDTGELFF. Variable domain in full (rest from reference TRBV7-3 and TRBJ2-2): GAGVSQTPSNKVTEKGKYVELRCDPISGHTALYWYRQSLGQGPEFLIYFQGTGAADDSGLPNDRFFAVRPEGSVSTLKIQRTERGDSAVYLCASRDRGSDTGELFFGEGSRLTVL.

This clone was detected once. The rearrangement joins TRBV27 to TRBJ1-2; D call uncertain. The V gene lost 4 bases and the J gene lost 8 bases, with 14 bases spanning the gap. In germline, CDR1 is MNHEY, CDR2 SMNVEV (reference sequence). The CDR3 sequence is 13 residues long. The chain's CDR3 is CASSYDHYGGYTF. The CDR3 DNA reads TGTGCCAGCAGTTATGACCACTATGGAGGCTACACCTTC.

This chain uses TRBV6-5 with TRBJ2-2; D remains unclear. This CDR3 is built from 13 residues. The germline V and J ends were trimmed by 2 bases and 6 bases, with 7 bases remaining between them. The germline V gene encodes CDR1 MNHEY and CDR2 SVGAGI. CDR3 sequence: CASSYQAAGELFF. CDR3 DNA sequence: TGTGCCAGCAGTTACCAGGCAGCCGGGGAGCTGTTTTTT.

The genes are TRBV11-2 and TRBJ1-5; D uncertain. Germline-derived CDR1 and CDR2 are SGHAT and FQNNGV. This CDR3 is built from 15 residues. The V end was cut by 5 bases, the J end by 4 bases, with 15 bases between. CDR3 protein: CASSTADGPNQPQHF. DNA for the CDR3: TGTGCCAGCAGCACCGCGGACGGACCGAATCAGCCCCAGCATTTT. Using reference TRBV11-2 and TRBJ1-5 for the parts outside the CDR3, the full variable domain is EAGVAQSPRYKIIEKRQSVAFWCNPISGHATLYWYQQILGQGPKLLIQFQNNGVVDDSQLPKDRFSAERLKGVDSTLKIQPAKLEDSAVYLCASSTADGPNQPQHFGDGTRLSIL.

This chain joins TRBV2 and TRBJ1-2; D gene ambiguous. This CDR3 has 10 residues. Trimming left V 2 bases short and J 12 bases short, with 7 bases between. The germline V gene encodes CDR1 SNHLY and CDR2 FYNNEI. CDR3 in amino acids: CASSENLDTF. As DNA, the CDR3 is TGTGCCAGCAGTGAAAACTTGGACACCTTC.

The chain links TRBV10-3 to TRBJ1-1, with 8 positions matching TRBD1. The CDR3 has 14 residues. Trimming at V came to 5 bases and at J to 4 bases, leaving 6 bases not matched to a gene. Germline V lookup: CDR1 ENHRY, CDR2 SYGVKD. The CDR3 sequence is CAISIGQGGTEAFF. The CDR3 DNA reads TGTGCCATCAGTATCGGACAGGGAGGCACTGAAGCTTTCTTT.

The chain uses TRBV30 and TRBJ2-7; 7 nucleotides agree with TRBD2. The CDR3 runs 15 residues. J lost 2 bases, V lost 0 bases, and 7 bases had no gene match. Germline assignment: CDR1 GTSNPN and CDR2 SVGIG (reference sequence). In nucleotides, the CDR3 is TGTGCCTGGAGTGTAGGTAGCGGGTTTACCTACGAGCAGTACTTC. Translating it yields CAWSVGSGFTYEQYF.

This clone came up a few times. V gene TRBV7-6 combines with J gene TRBJ1-5, with 9 bases fitting TRBD1. The CDR3 sequence is 14 residues long. Germline CDR1 SGHVS, CDR2 FNYEAQ. V was clipped by 4 bases and J by 5 bases; unmatched bases: 3. The CDR3 sequence is CASSSRQGDQPQHF. The CDR3 DNA sequence: TGTGCCAGCAGCTCCCGACAGGGGGATCAGCCCCAGCATTTT. The full variable domain, with the rest looked up from reference TRBV7-6 and TRBJ1-5, is GAGVSQSPRYKVTKRGQDVALRCDPISGHVSLYWYRQALGQGPEFLTYFNYEAQQDKSGLPNDRFSAERPEGSISTLTIQRTEQRDSAMYRCASSSRQGDQPQHFGDGTRLSIL.

This chain uses TRBV5-1 with TRBJ2-7; TRBD2 aligns across 12 bases. Germline CDR1 reads SGHRS; CDR2 reads YFSETQ. The CDR3 covers 14 residues. V shed 5 bases, J shed 6 bases, and the junction held 6 bases outside the gene matches. CDR3: CASSWGTSGFEQYF. The CDR3 DNA is TGCGCCAGCAGTTGGGGGACTAGCGGGTTCGAGCAGTACTTC.

V gene TRBV7-9 combines with J gene TRBJ2-7, with TRBD1 matching 8 bases. CDR3 length equals 14 residues. The germline gives CDR1 SEHNR, CDR2 FQNEAQ (reference sequence). Trimming cost V 2 bases and J 5 bases; bases outside gene matches: 5. The CDR3 is CASSLPKGQDEQYF. In DNA form, the CDR3 reads TGTGCCAGCAGCTTACCGAAGGGACAGGACGAGCAGTACTTC.

This chain uses TRBV29-1 with TRBJ1-2; D unresolved. V lost 4 bases and J lost 9, with 21 bases in between. Germline values: CDR1 SQVTM, CDR2 ANQGSEA. The CDR3 is 14 residues long. The CDR3 DNA sequence: TGCAGCGTTGGTCTTCTAGGAGAGGGCCCGAGCTACACCTTC. Its protein is CSVGLLGEGPSYTF.

This chain links TRBV7-9 with TRBJ1-1, with D unclear. There are 13 residues in the CDR3. Germline CDR1 reads SEHNR; CDR2 reads FQNEAQ (reference sequence). Between the trimmed V and J ends, which lost 3 bases and 4 bases, there was a span of 9 bases. The DNA for the CDR3 is TGTGCCAGCAGCTTCCCCCTATTCACTGAAGCTTTCTTT. Encoded protein: CASSFPLFTEAFF.

The chain combines TRBV11-2 with TRBJ2-7, with TRBD1 matching 8 bases. J was trimmed by 2 bases and V by 3 bases; bases with no gene match: 6. CDR3 length equals 15 residues. CDR1 and CDR2 from the germline V gene are SGHAT and FQNNGV. In DNA, the CDR3 is TGTGCCAGCAGCTTCCCGGGACAGGACACCTACGAGCAGTACTTC. Translating gives CASSFPGQDTYEQYF.

The chain links TRBV13 to TRBJ2-2; no firm D call. The V end lost 6 bases, the J end lost 2 bases, and 1 base lay between the germline ends. The CDR3 is 11 amino acids. Germline CDR1 reads PRHDT; CDR2 reads FYEKMQ (reference sequence). The CDR3 DNA is TGTGCCAGCAGTAACACCGGGGAGCTGTTTTTT. Translated: CASSNTGELFF. The complete variable domain, with remaining parts taken from reference TRBV13 and TRBJ2-2, reads AAGVIQSPRHLIKEKRETATLKCYPIPRHDTVYWYQQGPGQDPQFLISFYEKMQSDKGSIPDRFSAQQFSDYHSELNMSSLELGDSALYFCASSNTGELFFGEGSRLTVL.

Comments on this clone: This same CDR3 is encoded by further DNA sequences in the sample. The chain recombines TRBV27 with TRBJ1-1; the D is unclear. Per the germline V gene, CDR1 is MNHEY and CDR2 is SMNVEV (reference sequence). The CDR3 consists of 12 residues. V dropped 5 bases and J dropped 1 base, with 5 bases sitting between them. CDR3 sequence: CASSTGNTEAFF. For the CDR3, the DNA is TGTGCCAGCAGTACGGGGAACACTGAAGCTTTCTTT.

This clone was counted a single time. The V call is TRBV19, the J call TRBJ1-3, with D unclear. CDR1 is LNHDA, CDR2 SQIVND, per germline (reference sequence). V was clipped by 3 bases and J by 0 bases, with 9 bases between them. The CDR3 has 15 amino acids. The CDR3 coding sequence is TGTGCCAGTAGTATTATGAACAACTCTGGAAACACCATATATTTT. Protein product: CASSIMNNSGNTIYF.

This clone was picked up a small number of times. The chain employs TRBV28 and TRBJ1-1, with no clear D. There are 12 residues in the CDR3. CDR1 MDHEN and CDR2 SYDVKM come from the germline V gene. Trimming removed 7 bases at V and 2 bases at J, with 8 bases between. CDR3 in DNA: TGTGCCAGCAATCTACCCAACACTGAAGCTTTCTTT. This translates into CASNLPNTEAFF.

This clone was detected once. The chain combines TRBV6-5 with TRBJ2-5; D gene unclear. The CDR3 totals 14 residues. The V gene's germline CDR1 is MNHEY and CDR2 SVGAGI. Trimming stripped 7 bases from V and 3 bases from J, with 15 bases between. This chain's CDR3 is CASKGSLGEETQYF. The CDR3, as DNA: TGTGCCAGCAAGGGCAGCCTTGGGGAAGAGACCCAGTACTTC.

V is TRBV2 and J is TRBJ2-1; TRBD2 agrees at 11 bases. Per germline, CDR1 SNHLY and CDR2 FYNNEI. This CDR3 has 14 amino acids. V trimming: 10 bases; J trimming: 5 bases; junction bases outside the gene matches: 7. The CDR3 is CAILPGLADNEQFF. The CDR3 region has the DNA TGTGCCATCCTCCCGGGACTAGCGGACAATGAGCAGTTCTTC. Full variable domain (remainder filled in from reference TRBV2 and TRBJ2-1): EPEVTQTPSHQVTQMGQEVILRCVPISNHLYFYWYRQILGQKVEFLVSFYNNEISEKSEIFDDQFSVERPDGSNFTLKIRSTKLEDSAMYFCAILPGLADNEQFFGPGTRLTVL.

V usage is TRBV6-1 and J usage is TRBJ2-3, with D perhaps TRBD2 (5 bases). V was clipped by 3 bases and J by 0 bases, with 22 bases between them. From germline, CDR1 is MNHNS and CDR2 SASEGT. The CDR3 is made up of 19 amino acids. CDR3: CASSDGEPPSPPSTDTQYF. In nucleotides, the CDR3 is TGTGCCAGCAGTGATGGGGAGCCCCCCAGCCCTCCTAGCACAGATACGCAGTATTTT.

In regard to this clone: Other DNA sequences in this specimen translate into the identical CDR3. V usage is TRBV7-9 and J usage is TRBJ2-7, with a weak D call TRBD2 (5 bases). Germline V CDR1 and CDR2: SEHNR, FQNEAQ (reference sequence). This CDR3 contains 13 residues. The V end was cut by 4 bases, the J end by 4 bases, with 11 bases between. CDR3 residues: CASSSRTDYEQYF. The CDR3 DNA reads TGTGCCAGCAGCTCTAGGACTGATTACGAGCAGTACTTC.

The chain uses TRBV9 and TRBJ1-5; a weak D match, TRBD1 (5 bases). This CDR3 has 16 residues. The ends were cut back, 0 bases at V and 7 bases at J, with 17 bases in the middle. The germline CDR1 and CDR2 sequences are SGDLS and YYNGEE. CDR3 DNA sequence: TGTGCCAGCAGCGTAGCTCAAGGCGGGACTCAACAGCCCCAGCATTTT. Encoded protein: CASSVAQGGTQQPQHF.

The chain has TRBV19 and TRBJ2-2, with 8 bases aligning to TRBD2. This CDR3 has 17 residues. Germline CDR1 LNHDA, CDR2 SQIVND (reference sequence). J lost 0 bases, V lost 3 bases, and 6 bases had no gene match. The DNA for the CDR3 is TGTGCCAGTAGTATTCAAGCGGGAGCCGCGAACACCGGGGAGCTGTTTTTT. This translates into CASSIQAGAANTGELFF.

The chain joins TRBV28 to TRBJ1-2; D gene unclear. V dropped 7 bases and J dropped 4 bases, with 16 bases sitting between them. CDR3 length: 14 residues. Per germline, CDR1 MDHEN and CDR2 SYDVKM. For the CDR3, the DNA is TGTGCCAGCATCACCCCGGGAGCAGTCTATGGCTACACCTTC. Protein: CASITPGAVYGYTF.

J is TRBJ1-3 and V is TRBV9, with D perhaps TRBD1 (5 bases). With 0 bases removed from V and 2 bases from J, the gap between germline ends came to 9 bases. Looked up from germline, CDR1 is SGDLS and CDR2 is YYNGEE. This CDR3 contains 15 residues. The CDR3 DNA reads as TGTGCCAGCAGCGTAGAGGGGAATCCTGGAAACACCATATATTTT. Its translation: CASSVEGNPGNTIYF.

The chain combines TRBV6-6 with TRBJ2-2, with unresolved D. The CDR3 has 15 amino acids. Germline lookup yields CDR1 MNHNY and CDR2 SVGAGI (reference sequence). The V end lost 1 base, the J end lost 4 bases, and 10 bases lay between the germline ends. The CDR3 sequence: CASSYYAPSTGELFF. CDR3 nucleotides: TGTGCCAGCAGTTACTACGCCCCGAGCACCGGGGAGCTGTTTTTT.